Below are 14 T cell receptor beta chains sequenced from a single sample in a study of blood T cell repertoires in COVID-19 (dated by TCRdb to the early 2020s). Library preparation was by the immunoSEQ multiplex PCR assay. TCRdb re-hosts the immuneACCESS table, in-frame sequences only. Its copies lack some clones; in the studies checked, an unresolved V gene accounts for under half of them, and the cause for the rest is not known. This sample comprises about 12,000 clones, around 83% of them detected only once. The biggest ten clones account for around 5.6% of the sample. The sequenced material came from peripheral blood. These receptors all come from a human donor in a cohort sampled during active COVID-19.

The rearrangement joins TRBV5-1 to TRBJ1-5; the D gene is possibly TRBD1 (6 bases). V lost 0 bases and J 4 bases, leaving 11 bases between the germline ends. This CDR3 comprises 15 residues. Germline V CDR1 and CDR2: SGHRS, YFSETQ. The CDR3 DNA is TGCGCCAGCAGCTTGGAAGGGGGTTCAAATCAGCCCCAGCATTTT. It translates to CASSLEGGSNQPQHF.

The rearrangement links TRBV18 to TRBJ2-7, with 9 positions matching TRBD1. Germline values: CDR1 KGHSH, CDR2 LQKENI. The CDR3 has 15 amino acids. J gave up 5 bases and V 4 bases, and 9 bases lay outside the gene matches. The CDR3 is CASSLTPGQGHEQYF. CDR3 coding DNA: TGTGCCAGCTCACTAACGCCGGGACAGGGTCACGAGCAGTACTTC.

This chain links TRBV19 with TRBJ2-2; D might be TRBD2 (5 bases). The germline V and J ends were trimmed by 5 bases and 3 bases, with 16 bases remaining between them. From germline, CDR1 is LNHDA and CDR2 SQIVND (reference sequence). This CDR3 region has 16 residues. Written as DNA, the CDR3 is TGTGCCAGTAGTCCCAGCGGCGGACGGGACACCGGGGAGCTGTTTTTT. As protein: CASSPSGGRDTGELFF.

The chain links TRBV5-1 to TRBJ2-1, with 11 bases that match TRBD2. Germline loops: CDR1 SGHRS, CDR2 YFSETQ. V shed 4 bases, J shed 7 bases, and the junction held 7 bases outside the gene matches. This CDR3 has 15 residues. This chain's CDR3 is CASSQTSGIGNEQFF. The CDR3 region has the DNA TGCGCCAGCAGCCAGACTAGCGGGATCGGTAATGAGCAGTTCTTC.

A single count supports this clone. The rearrangement joins TRBV27 to TRBJ1-2; 10 bases are a match to TRBD1. Germline loops: CDR1 MNHEY, CDR2 SMNVEV (reference sequence). CDR3 length equals 16 residues. The trim removed 3 bases at V and 4 bases at J, leaving 8 bases unmatched. CDR3 sequence (DNA): TGTGCCAGCAGTTTGACCGGGACAGGGGCCCCCTATGGCTACACCTTC. This sequence encodes CASSLTGTGAPYGYTF.

This clone has only one observation. V gene TRBV6-5 combines with J gene TRBJ2-1; TRBD2 might be the D (5 bases). Trimming cost V 0 bases and J 6 bases, with 12 bases left between them. The CDR3 is 15 residues long. Germline V lookup: CDR1 MNHEY, CDR2 SVGAGI. Here the CDR3 DNA reads TGTGCCAGCAGTTACTCTAGTCGTCGGGGCAATGAGCAGTTCTTC. Its protein is CASSYSSRRGNEQFF.

This chain connects TRBV23-1 to TRBJ2-5; the match to TRBD2 covers 7 bases. TRBV23-1 qualifies as an ORF whose function is uncertain. The junction had 8 bases not matched to a gene; V was cut back by 3 bases and J by 1 base. The CDR3 has 16 residues. The CDR3 spells CASSQPWDYLQETQYF. The CDR3 DNA reads as TGCGCCAGCAGTCAGCCCTGGGACTACCTCCAAGAGACCCAGTACTTC.

The rearrangement joins TRBV6-1 to TRBJ2-1; a possible D gene is TRBD1 (7 bases). The V end lost 2 bases, the J end lost 4 bases, and 15 bases lay between the germline ends. CDR1 is MNHNS, CDR2 SASEGT, per germline. This CDR3 is built from 16 residues. CDR3 amino acids: CASSENGGGLYNEQFF. The CDR3 DNA reads as TGTGCCAGCAGTGAAAATGGAGGGGGCCTTTACAATGAGCAGTTCTTC.

The CDR3 is CASSLVGTSTEAFF. Written as DNA, the CDR3 is TGTGCCAGCAGCTTAGTAGGGACAAGCACTGAAGCTTTCTTT. This chain connects TRBV7-9 to TRBJ1-1, with a weak D call TRBD1 (6 bases). V was shortened by 1 base and J by 4 bases, with 10 bases between the two germline ends. The CDR3 consists of 14 residues. From germline, CDR1 is SEHNR and CDR2 FQNEAQ (reference sequence).

By sample share, this clone is medium-sized. The chain is built from TRBV7-2 and TRBJ1-2; 7 bases are shared with TRBD1. Germline CDR1 is SGHTA and CDR2 is FQGNSA. This CDR3 spans 13 amino acids. V dropped 6 bases and J dropped 4; count of bases not matched to a gene: 5. CDR3: CASRSQGSYGYTF. As DNA, the CDR3 is TGTGCCAGCAGATCACAGGGGTCCTATGGCTACACCTTC.

The chain uses TRBV4-1 and TRBJ2-2; TRBD2 matches at 9 bases. Germline trimming cut 3 bases from V and 0 bases from J; bases unmatched to any gene: 8. Germline lookup yields CDR1 MGHRA and CDR2 YSYEKL. The length of the CDR3 is 18 residues. The CDR3 sequence is CASSHTKGLATNTGELFF. The CDR3 bases are TGCGCCAGCAGCCACACAAAAGGACTAGCGACGAACACCGGGGAGCTGTTTTTT.

This chain uses TRBV5-1 with TRBJ1-1; D may be TRBD1 (6 bases). CDR1 and CDR2 (germline): SGHRS, YFSETQ. Trimming removed 0 bases at V and 11 bases at J, with 20 bases between. The CDR3 spans 15 residues. DNA for the CDR3: TGCGCCAGCAGCTTGGGACAGGCCGGACCCCCGGAGGCTTTCTTT. Translated, it gives CASSLGQAGPPEAFF.

The chain joins TRBV9 to TRBJ2-3, with D possibly TRBD1 on 5 matching bases. V lost 0 bases, J lost 0 bases, and 14 bases lay in between. Per germline, CDR1 SGDLS and CDR2 YYNGEE. The CDR3 is 17 amino acids. This CDR3 reads CASSVGGSMPSTDTQYF. CDR3 sequence (DNA): TGTGCCAGCAGCGTAGGGGGCAGTATGCCTAGCACAGATACGCAGTATTTT.

This clone was recorded only once. The chain couples TRBV6-6 to TRBJ1-1; D perhaps matches TRBD1 (5 bases). Trimming removed 5 bases from V and 6 bases from J, with 10 bases in between. The CDR3 runs to 12 residues. The germline gives CDR1 MNHNY, CDR2 SVGAGI (reference sequence). CDR3 sequence (DNA): TGTGCCAGCAGTACCTCAGGGTCTGAAGCTTTCTTT. Its protein product is CASSTSGSEAFF.